One and the same sample provided the 27 T cell receptor beta chains below, sequenced in a study of early T cells in non-severe SARS-CoV-2 infection (TCRdb year 2021). Library prep was done by 5' RACE. Sequencing took place on a NextSeq 500. Using fastp at Q25 and MiXCR, TCRdb reprocessed the public reads and kept productive beta chains. All rows with the same CDR3 protein become a single entry with the most common DNA and genes. The sample profile shows approximately 100,000 distinct CDR3 sequences; 11% of them were found once. The ten largest make up around 5.1% of the sample. The sequenced material came from whole blood. The receptors shown here come from an adult who was a healthcare worker with PCR-confirmed SARS-CoV-2 infection or an uninfected control (not recorded which).

The chain's CDR3 is CATRQGDGYTF. In DNA form, the CDR3 reads TGTGCCACCAGACAGGGCGATGGCTACACCTTC. V usage is TRBV2 and J usage is TRBJ1-2, with TRBD1 matching over 7 bases. The CDR3 totals 11 residues. Germline CDR1 and CDR2: SNHLY and FYNNEI. J was trimmed by 6 bases and V by 10 bases; bases with no gene match: 5.

The gene calls are TRBV7-9 and TRBJ1-6; a weak D match, TRBD1 (6 bases). V was trimmed by 7 bases and J by 8 bases, leaving 15 bases between them. This CDR3 has 14 amino acids. CDR1 is SEHNR, CDR2 FQNEAQ, per germline (reference sequence). The CDR3 region has the DNA TGTGCCAGCAACCTAGGGGGGTTTGATTCACCCCTCCACTTT. Amino acid sequence: CASNLGGFDSPLHF.

This chain connects TRBV11-2 to TRBJ2-4; possibly TRBD2 for D (5 bases). Germline assignment: CDR1 SGHAT and CDR2 FQNNGV. The V gene lost 5 bases and the J gene lost 2 bases, with 16 bases spanning the gap. The CDR3 is made up of 16 amino acids. The CDR3 DNA reads TGTGCCAGCAGCCCCGCCGGGGTAGAGACCAAAAACATTCAGTACTTC. Residues: CASSPAGVETKNIQYF. Full variable domain (rest looked up from reference TRBV11-2 and TRBJ2-4): EAGVAQSPRYKIIEKRQSVAFWCNPISGHATLYWYQQILGQGPKLLIQFQNNGVVDDSQLPKDRFSAERLKGVDSTLKIQPAKLEDSAVYLCASSPAGVETKNIQYFGAGTRLSVL.

This clonotype was found a few times. The rearrangement joins TRBV21-1 to TRBJ2-7. TRBV21-1 is classified as a pseudogene. The CDR3 is 17 amino acids. Written as DNA, the CDR3 is TGTGCCAGCAGCGAAACGATTCTCGACCCTTCATCCTACGAGCAGTACTTC. As protein: CASSETILDPSSYEQYF.

J is TRBJ2-5 and V is TRBV11-2; 7 bases match TRBD1. CDR3 length equals 15 residues. CDR1 and CDR2 from the germline V gene are SGHAT and FQNNGV. V shed 4 bases, J shed 2 bases, and the junction held 7 bases outside the gene matches. The CDR3 spells CASSSTEGQQETQYF. The CDR3, as DNA: TGTGCCAGCAGCTCCACAGAGGGACAGCAAGAGACCCAGTACTTC.

Ten or more counts support this clonotype. The chain combines TRBV28 with TRBJ2-7; D is uncertain. The CDR3 has 12 residues. Germline CDR1 MDHEN, CDR2 SYDVKM. V was clipped by 1 base and J by 8 bases, with 9 bases between them. This CDR3 reads CASSLSAHQQYF. The CDR3 DNA follows: TGTGCCAGCAGTTTATCCGCCCACCAGCAGTACTTC. Together with reference TRBV28 and TRBJ2-7, the CDR3 gives the full variable domain: DVKVTQSSRYLVKRTGEKVFLECVQDMDHENMFWYRQDPGLGLRLIYFSYDVKMKEKGDIPEGYSVSREKKERFSLILESASTNQTSMYLCASSLSAHQQYFGPGTRLTVT.

This clonotype has more than one count but fewer than ten. The rearrangement uses TRBV5-4 and TRBJ2-2; D uncertain. V lost 5 bases to trimming and J lost 2 bases, with 13 bases between them. CDR1 is SGHNT, CDR2 YYREEE, per germline (reference sequence). The CDR3 runs to 15 residues. Written as DNA, the CDR3 is TGTGCCAGCAGTTCAGAAGTGGCCAACACCGGGGAGCTGTTTTTT. Amino acid sequence: CASSSEVANTGELFF. Using reference TRBV5-4 and TRBJ2-2 for the parts outside the CDR3, the full variable domain is ETGVTQSPTHLIKTRGQQVTLRCSSQSGHNTVSWYQQALGQGPQFIFQYYREEENGRGNFPPRFSGLQFPNYSSELNVNALELDDSALYLCASSSEVANTGELFFGEGSRLTVL.

The rearrangement uses TRBV5-1 and TRBJ2-1; 8 bases agree with TRBD2. Germline CDR1 is SGHRS and CDR2 is YFSETQ. V lost 1 base and J lost 5; bases outside the gene matches: 5. The CDR3 contains 15 residues. The CDR3 nucleotides are TGCGCCAGCAGCTTGTTGAGCGGGGGTAACAATGAGCAGTTCTTC. This sequence encodes CASSLLSGGNNEQFF.

The V call is TRBV20-1, the J call TRBJ2-1, with 9 bases identical to TRBD1. The germline CDR1 and CDR2 sequences are DFQATT and SNEGSKA (reference sequence). CDR3 length equals 17 residues. Trimming took 0 bases from V and 4 from J; bases not matched to a gene: 10. For the CDR3, the DNA is TGCAGTGCTAGAGAGGGACCCGGGACAGGGTCATACAATGAGCAGTTCTTC. It specifies CSAREGPGTGSYNEQFF.

The chain joins TRBV6-4 to TRBJ1-2; TRBD1 matches at 11 bases. The CDR3 length is 16 residues. Germline V gene data show CDR1 as MRHNA and CDR2 as SNTAGT. V lost 2 bases and J lost 4; bases outside the gene matches: 6. The chain's CDR3 is CASSDAPGQGVYGYTF. The CDR3 DNA is TGTGCCAGCAGTGACGCGCCGGGACAGGGGGTCTATGGCTACACCTTC.

This clonotype appeared many times. The chain carries TRBV5-1 and TRBJ2-5, with 7 bases that match TRBD2. Looked up from germline, CDR1 is SGHRS and CDR2 is YFSETQ. The V and J ends lost 0 bases and 4 bases, in that order; junction bases with no gene match: 6. The CDR3 is 15 residues long. The DNA of the CDR3 is TGCGCCAGCAGCTTGGACTCTAGCGGAGGAGAGACCCAGTACTTC. Encoded protein: CASSLDSSGGETQYF.

This clonotype has a count of ten or more. This sequence joins TRBV24-1 and TRBJ1-1, with D maybe TRBD1 (5 bases). The CDR3 covers 13 residues. Trimming took 1 base from V and 7 from J, leaving 9 bases between them. Germline V gives CDR1 KGHDR, CDR2 SFDVKD. The CDR3 sequence is CATSDFSGSEAFF. CDR3 in DNA: TGTGCCACCAGTGATTTTTCAGGGAGTGAAGCTTTCTTT.

CDR3 loop: CASSLALGLAGVYEQFF. CDR3 coding DNA: TGTGCCAGCAGCTTAGCCCTGGGACTAGCGGGAGTCTATGAGCAGTTCTTC. The chain combines TRBV7-9 with TRBJ2-1; 14 nucleotides align to TRBD2. With 0 bases clipped from V and 8 bases from J, the junction kept 6 bases outside the gene matches. Germline CDR1 is SEHNR and CDR2 is FQNEAQ (reference sequence). The CDR3 loop spans 17 amino acids.

There are a few counts of this clonotype. The V gene is TRBV7-9, the J gene TRBJ1-4, with D possibly matching TRBD1 (6 bases). In germline, CDR1 is SEHNR, CDR2 FQNEAQ (reference sequence). Trimming removed 1 base at V and 0 bases at J, with 12 bases between. The CDR3 has 17 amino acids. CDR3 in DNA: TGTGCCAGCAGCTTAGGAGACAGGCACTCAACTAATGAAAAACTGTTTTTT. This gives the protein CASSLGDRHSTNEKLFF.

This clonotype was picked up many times. This chain links TRBV9 with TRBJ2-2; D remains unclear. The V gene's germline CDR1 is SGDLS and CDR2 YYNGEE. This CDR3 is built from 14 residues. With 4 bases removed from V and 0 bases from J, the gap between germline ends came to 7 bases. The CDR3 bases are TGTGCCAGCAGCTTCGACACGAACACCGGGGAGCTGTTTTTT. The encoded protein is CASSFDTNTGELFF.

This clonotype was seen repeatedly, ten times or more. This chain uses TRBV5-1 with TRBJ1-1, with 9 bases fitting TRBD1. Germline V gives CDR1 SGHRS, CDR2 YFSETQ. V was clipped by 3 bases and J by 1 base; unmatched bases: 4. This CDR3 is 15 amino acids long. The CDR3: CASSSLGQGNTEAFF. CDR3 nucleotides: TGCGCCAGCAGCTCGCTGGGACAGGGGAACACTGAAGCTTTCTTT. The variable domain in full, completed from reference TRBV5-1 and TRBJ1-1, reads KAGVTQTPRYLIKTRGQQVTLSCSPISGHRSVSWYQQTPGQGLQFLFEYFSETQRNKGNFPGRFSGRQFSNSRSEMNVSTLELGDSALYLCASSSLGQGNTEAFFGQGTRLTVV.

The V gene is TRBV5-4, the J gene TRBJ2-5; D perhaps matches TRBD2 (6 bases). Trimming removed 4 bases at V and 4 bases at J, with 20 bases between. Germline CDR1 SGHNT, CDR2 YYREEE (reference sequence). The CDR3 runs 16 residues. The CDR3: CASSAALASRRETQYF. CDR3 bases: TGTGCCAGCAGCGCTGCCCTAGCGTCCCGAAGAGAGACCCAGTACTTC.

This clonotype was counted only a few times. The chain recombines TRBV11-2 with TRBJ1-1; tentative D call: TRBD1 (5 bases). This CDR3 has 13 amino acids. Trimming pared 5 bases from V and 5 bases from J, leaving 12 bases between. CDR1 is SGHAT and CDR2 is FQNNGV in the germline V gene. The CDR3 spells CASSLTQGTEAFF. The DNA for the CDR3 is TGTGCCAGCAGCCTCACTCAGGGAACTGAAGCTTTCTTT. The full variable domain, in which reference TRBV11-2 and TRBJ1-1 provide the parts outside the CDR3, is EAGVAQSPRYKIIEKRQSVAFWCNPISGHATLYWYQQILGQGPKLLIQFQNNGVVDDSQLPKDRFSAERLKGVDSTLKIQPAKLEDSAVYLCASSLTQGTEAFFGQGTRLTVV.

This chain links TRBV5-1 with TRBJ2-5, with D tentatively TRBD1 (6 bases). This CDR3 region has 14 residues. From germline, CDR1 is SGHRS and CDR2 YFSETQ. The V gene lost 2 bases and the J gene lost 1 base, with 9 bases spanning the gap. CDR3 protein: CASSLTGTQETQYF. DNA of the CDR3: TGCGCCAGCAGCTTAACAGGGACCCAAGAGACCCAGTACTTC.

The V and J genes are TRBV27 and TRBJ1-5; 7 bases are a match to TRBD1. Germline V gives CDR1 MNHEY, CDR2 SMNVEV (reference sequence). The CDR3 totals 15 residues. Trimming at V came to 2 bases and at J to 7 bases, leaving 8 bases not matched to a gene. CDR3 in DNA: TGTGCCAGCAGTTTACATACAGGGGCCCAACAGCCCCAGCATTTT. Protein product: CASSLHTGAQQPQHF.

In its sample, this clonotype was seen many times. The chain carries TRBV29-1 and TRBJ2-1, with 7 bases fitting TRBD2. V gave up 3 bases and J gave up 10 bases; unmatched junction bases: 15. The CDR3 runs 15 residues. Germline CDR1 is SQVTM and CDR2 is ANQGSEA. The DNA of the CDR3 is TGCAGCGTTGATATGTTCGCGGGAGCCGGAGAGGAGCAGTTCTTC. It encodes CSVDMFAGAGEEQFF.

The table lists this clonotype with many counts. The J gene is TRBJ1-1, the V gene TRBV9; a weak D match, TRBD1 (5 bases). Per the germline V gene, CDR1 is SGDLS and CDR2 is YYNGEE. CDR3 length equals 15 residues. V lost 0 bases and J 5 bases, leaving 14 bases between the germline ends. In DNA form, the CDR3 reads TGTGCCAGCAGCGTAGCTTTAGGGGCTCGAACTGAAGCTTTCTTT. It codes for CASSVALGARTEAFF.

This clonotype was seen many times. This chain uses TRBV5-5 with TRBJ1-5; perhaps TRBD1 as D (5 bases). The germline V and J ends were trimmed by 4 bases and 2 bases, with 22 bases remaining between them. CDR1 is SGHKS, CDR2 YYEKEE, per germline (reference sequence). The CDR3 spans 18 residues. CDR3 DNA: TGTGCCAGCAGCCCGGGACGGTTTTCTATCGAGGGCAATCAGCCCCAGCATTTT. It encodes CASSPGRFSIEGNQPQHF.

This clonotype has at least ten counts. The chain combines TRBV19 with TRBJ1-2; 9 bases agree with TRBD1. The germline gives CDR1 LNHDA, CDR2 SQIVND (reference sequence). Losses at the gene ends were 0 bases for V and 2 bases for J; bases not matched to a gene: 7. There are 17 residues in the CDR3. CDR3 residues: CASSIDLGTGKNYGYTF. The DNA for the CDR3 is TGTGCCAGTAGTATAGATCTCGGGACAGGGAAGAACTATGGCTACACCTTC.

The chain couples TRBV2 to TRBJ2-1, with D tentatively TRBD1 (5 bases). This CDR3 contains 13 residues. Germline V CDR1 and CDR2: SNHLY, FYNNEI. The CDR3 bases are TGTCACTCCAGTGGGGCCCCCTACAATGAGCAGTTCTTC. Protein product: CHSSGAPYNEQFF.

The sample holds many counts of this clonotype. The chain has TRBV6-5 and TRBJ2-1, with D perhaps TRBD2 (7 bases). Per the germline V gene, CDR1 is MNHEY and CDR2 is SVGAGI. The CDR3 runs to 15 residues. The ends were cut back, 3 bases at V and 4 bases at J, with 13 bases in the middle. This chain's CDR3 is CASSYDGGRYNEQFF. The CDR3 DNA follows: TGTGCCAGCAGTTATGACGGGGGGCGTTACAATGAGCAGTTCTTC.

This clonotype was seen a handful of times. The CDR3 protein is CASSEGPPLYNEQFF. The DNA for the CDR3 is TGTGCCAGCAGTGAAGGGCCCCCCCTTTACAATGAGCAGTTCTTC. The chain joins TRBV2 to TRBJ2-1; D is unresolved. The germline V gene has CDR1 SNHLY and CDR2 FYNNEI. CDR3 size: 15 residues. Trimming pared 1 base from V and 4 bases from J, leaving 11 bases between.